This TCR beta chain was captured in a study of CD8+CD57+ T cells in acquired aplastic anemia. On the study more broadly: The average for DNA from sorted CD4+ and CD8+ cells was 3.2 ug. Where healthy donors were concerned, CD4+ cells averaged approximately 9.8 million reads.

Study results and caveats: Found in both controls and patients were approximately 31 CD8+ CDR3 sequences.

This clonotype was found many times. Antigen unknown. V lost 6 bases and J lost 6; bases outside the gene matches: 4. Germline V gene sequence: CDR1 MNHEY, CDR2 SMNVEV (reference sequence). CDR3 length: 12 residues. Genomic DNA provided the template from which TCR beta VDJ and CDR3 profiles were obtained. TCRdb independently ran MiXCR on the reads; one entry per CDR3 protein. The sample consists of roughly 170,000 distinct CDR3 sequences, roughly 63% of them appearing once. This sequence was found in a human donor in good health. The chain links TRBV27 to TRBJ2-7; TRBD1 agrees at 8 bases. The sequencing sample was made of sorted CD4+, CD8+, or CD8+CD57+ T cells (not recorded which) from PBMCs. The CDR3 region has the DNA TGTGCCAGCAGCAGACAGGGGTCCGAGCAGTACTTC. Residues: CASSRQGSEQYF.